One and the same sample provided the 15 T cell receptor beta chains below, sequenced in a study of CD8 T cells in ankylosing spondylitis. One entry per CDR3 protein, called by TCRdb with MiXCR from the 5' RACE reads. Among 80,000 to 100,000 distinct CDR3 sequences listed, almost 8.5% were seen once. Material for sequencing was blood, either unsorted or a sorted T cell fraction (not recorded which). The receptors derive from a male donor with ankylosing spondylitis or in good health (not recorded which).

This clonotype was recorded a few times. The rearrangement links TRBV7-9 to TRBJ2-6; a possible D gene is TRBD1 (5 bases). Looked up from germline, CDR1 is SEHNR and CDR2 is FQNEAQ (reference sequence). Trimming stripped 2 bases from V and 4 bases from J, with 15 bases between. This CDR3 spans 17 amino acids. CDR3 in amino acids: CASSLQGSLYGANVLTF. In DNA form, the CDR3 reads TGTGCCAGCAGCTTACAGGGATCCCTTTACGGGGCCAACGTCCTGACTTTC.

Ten or more counts support this clonotype. This chain connects TRBV20-1 to TRBJ2-1, with D perhaps TRBD2 (5 bases). The V end was cut by 4 bases, the J end by 6 bases, with 22 bases between. Germline values: CDR1 DFQATT, CDR2 SNEGSKA (reference sequence). This CDR3 has 16 amino acids. The DNA of the CDR3 is TGCAGTGCTACTAGCCGACCGGGTCGTGGAGGCAATGAGCAGTTCTTC. It encodes CSATSRPGRGGNEQFF.

This clonotype was seen many times. The V gene is TRBV6-2 or TRBV6-3, the J gene TRBJ1-3; D is unresolved. Looked up from germline, CDR1 is MNHEY and CDR2 is SVGEGT. Trimming took 2 bases from V and 0 from J, leaving 8 bases between them. The CDR3 length is 15 residues. The CDR3 region is CASSYVAASGNTIYF. In nucleotides, the CDR3 is TGTGCCAGCAGTTACGTGGCAGCCTCTGGAAACACCATATATTTT.

In its sample, this clonotype was seen many times. The V and J genes are TRBV7-3 and TRBJ1-4; D gene unclear. Germline loops: CDR1 SGHTA, CDR2 FQGTGA. The CDR3 consists of 15 residues. V gave up 5 bases and J gave up 0 bases, with 10 bases separating them. The CDR3 here is CASSGLTATNEKLFF. DNA of the CDR3: TGTGCCAGCAGCGGACTGACTGCAACTAATGAAAAACTGTTTTTT.

This clonotype was recorded many times. The CDR3 loop reads CSAPRAFIVDEQFF. CDR3 bases: TGCAGTGCTCCCAGGGCGTTCATCGTTGATGAGCAGTTCTTC. V is TRBV20-1 and J is TRBJ2-1, with a weak D call TRBD1 (5 bases). Between the trimmed V and J ends, which lost 5 bases and 8 bases, there was a span of 19 bases. The CDR3 runs 14 residues. The germline V gene has CDR1 DFQATT and CDR2 SNEGSKA (reference sequence).

This clonotype has ten or more counts. The V gene is TRBV7-2, the J gene TRBJ2-7; a weak D match, TRBD1 (6 bases). There are 15 residues in the CDR3. V was trimmed by 6 bases and J by 0 bases, leaving 15 bases between them. Germline V gene lookup returns CDR1 SGHTA and CDR2 FQGNSA. The CDR3 DNA sequence: TGTGCCAGCAGGTCTGTAGGGGGTTCCTCCTACGAGCAGTACTTC. Translated, it gives CASRSVGGSSYEQYF.

This clonotype was observed many times. The chain's CDR3 is CASSPPGVANEQFF. The CDR3 DNA follows: TGTGCCAGCAGCCCCCCAGGGGTTGCCAATGAGCAGTTCTTC. The chain joins TRBV11-3 to TRBJ2-1; a possible D gene is TRBD1 (6 bases). The CDR3 is 14 residues long. V was cut by 5 bases and J by 6 bases, with 14 bases left in between. Looked up from germline, CDR1 is SGHNT and CDR2 is YENEEA.

This clonotype came up many times. The chain joins TRBV29-1 to TRBJ1-5; TRBD1 might be the D (5 bases). CDR3 length: 13 residues. The V gene lost 8 bases and the J gene lost 4 bases, with 15 bases spanning the gap. CDR1 is SQVTM, CDR2 ANQGSEA, per germline. The CDR3 DNA sequence: TGCAGCTTCGCAACAGGCCCGAATCAGCCCCAGCATTTT. Its translation: CSFATGPNQPQHF.

This clonotype was counted at least ten times. V usage is TRBV2 and J usage is TRBJ1-1; D gene ambiguous. Trimming took off 3 bases at V and 1 base at J, with 6 bases between the two ends. The CDR3 is 13 residues long. CDR1 and CDR2 from the germline V gene are SNHLY and FYNNEI. The CDR3 DNA reads TGTGCCAGCAGTGACCACGCGAACACTGAAGCTTTCTTT. This translates into CASSDHANTEAFF.

The table lists this clonotype with many counts. V is TRBV7-8 and J is TRBJ1-3; the D gene is possibly TRBD1 (5 bases). CDR3 size: 16 residues. The germline CDR1 and CDR2 sequences are SGHVS and FQNEAQ. V lost 5 bases, J lost 0 bases, and 14 bases lay in between. The CDR3 loop is CASSPPGRGSGNTIYF. CDR3 nucleotides: TGTGCCAGCAGCCCCCCGGGACGTGGCTCTGGAAACACCATATATTTT.

This clonotype was counted ten times or more. This CDR3 reads CASSYGTTDQPQHF. CDR3 nucleotides: TGTGCCAGCAGTTATGGGACAACCGATCAGCCCCAGCATTTT. The chain joins TRBV27 to TRBJ1-5, with D perhaps matching TRBD1 (6 bases). Per germline, CDR1 MNHEY and CDR2 SMNVEV (reference sequence). Trimming left V 4 bases short and J 5 bases short, with 12 bases between. The CDR3 is 14 residues long.

This clonotype has a count of ten or more. The J gene is TRBJ1-1, the V gene TRBV12-3 or TRBV12-4; TRBD1 matches at 8 bases. J lost 1 base, V lost 5 bases, and 6 bases had no gene match. This CDR3 is 15 amino acids long. The CDR3 protein is CASSPRQGRNTEAFF. In nucleotides, the CDR3 is TGTGCCAGCAGTCCCCGACAGGGGAGGAACACTGAAGCTTTCTTT.

This clonotype was seen repeatedly, ten times or more. The chain links TRBV29-1 to TRBJ2-3; D might be TRBD1 (6 bases). The CDR3 loop spans 13 amino acids. Germline V gene lookup returns CDR1 SQVTM and CDR2 ANQGSEA. Trimming removed 7 bases at V and 1 base at J, with 12 bases between. The CDR3 region has the DNA TGCAGCGCAGGGACATCTCGCACAGATACGCAGTATTTT. Protein: CSAGTSRTDTQYF.

The chain recombines TRBV11-2 with TRBJ2-7, with D possibly called TRBD1 or TRBD2 (5 bases each). The V gene's germline CDR1 is SGHAT and CDR2 FQNNGV. V gave up 3 bases and J gave up 1 base, with 10 bases separating them. CDR3 size: 14 residues. CDR3 sequence: CASSLGPTSYEQYF. The CDR3 coding sequence is TGTGCCAGCAGCTTGGGACCGACATCCTACGAGCAGTACTTC.

This clonotype was counted ten times or more. V is TRBV7-2 and J is TRBJ2-7; 8 bases align to TRBD2. Germline trimming cut 1 base from V and 0 bases from J; bases unmatched to any gene: 5. Per the germline V gene, CDR1 is SGHTA and CDR2 is FQGNSA. This CDR3 is built from 16 residues. CDR3 coding DNA: TGTGCCAGCAGCTTAGAACTAGCGGTTAGCTCCTACGAGCAGTACTTC. It specifies CASSLELAVSSYEQYF.